A selection of T cell receptor beta chains follows, all from one sample in a study of control samples from healthy donors and cancer patients. Only in-frame clones appear in the TCRdb table, and some are missing; sequencing was by immunoSEQ multiplex PCR. The table has approximately 70,000 clones, around 90% seen once. Material for sequencing was PBMCs. The receptors derive from a man in his sixties with colorectal cancer. CDR3s include the opening cysteine and the closing phenylalanine or tryptophan. The D gene is left open where the match is weak. Where a row states a size, it is once, few, many or the class of an expanded clone; other rows omit it.

D gene,CDR3 length,clone size,J gene,V gene,CDR3 DNA,CDR3 protein
NA,17,NA,TRBJ1-5,TRBV18,TGTGCCAGCTCACCCAGGAACCAGGGGAGAAGCAATCAGCCCCAGCATTTT,CASSPRNQGRSNQPQHF
TRBD1,15,NA,TRBJ2-3,TRBV9,TGTGCCAGCAGCGTAGTGGGACAGGGGGCGGATACGCAGTATTTT,CASSVVGQGADTQYF
NA,14,NA,TRBJ2-3,TRBV2,TGTGCCAGCAGTGCGACTAGTCGGACAGATACGCAGTATTTT,CASSATSRTDTQYF
NA,17,NA,TRBJ2-5,TRBV11-3,TGTGCCAGCAGCCTCTCGAGGGGTGGGACATCCCAAGAGACCCAGTACTTC,CASSLSRGGTSQETQYF
NA,13,NA,TRBJ2-3,TRBV3-1/TRBV3-2,TGTGCCAGCAGCCAGGCCCCTACAGATACGCAGTATTTT,CASSQAPTDTQYF
TRBD1,14,once,TRBJ1-1,TRBV19,TGTGCCAGTAGTCCCGGGACAGGGGTTACTGAAGCTTTCTTT,CASSPGTGVTEAFF
TRBD2,12,few,TRBJ2-3,TRBV11-3,TGTGCCAGCAGCGGGAGCGGGACCAGGCAGTATTTT,CASSGSGTRQYF
NA,14,NA,TRBJ2-3,TRBV30,TGTGCCTGGAGTGTATTGGGGAGCACAGATACGCAGTATTTT,CAWSVLGSTDTQYF
NA,14,NA,TRBJ2-5,TRBV6-5,TGTGCCAGCAGTTACTCTCAGACCGCGGAGACCCAGTACTTC,CASSYSQTAETQYF
NA,18,NA,TRBJ1-2,TRBV18,TGTGCCAGCTCACGACTAGCACCCCAAAGACAGACGAACTATGGCTACACCTTC,CASSRLAPQRQTNYGYTF
NA,12,NA,TRBJ2-3,TRBV7-7,TGTGCCAGCAGCCCGGACTCTTATACGCAGTATTTT,CASSPDSYTQYF
NA,14,NA,TRBJ1-3,TRBV3-1/TRBV3-2,TGTGCCACCACTAAGGGGTCGGCTGGAAACACCATATATTTT,CATTKGSAGNTIYF
NA,12,few,TRBJ1-2,TRBV2,TGTGCCAGCAGACAGGGCGCACGGGGCTACACCTTC,CASRQGARGYTF
NA,15,NA,TRBJ1-3,TRBV25-1,TGTGCCAGCAGTGAAATTTCGACTGGCGGAAACACCATATATTTT,CASSEISTGGNTIYF
NA,14,NA,TRBJ1-6,TRBV2,TGTGCCAGCAGCGCCGGGGTTGGGAGGTCACCCCTCCACTTT,CASSAGVGRSPLHF
NA,15,NA,TRBJ2-6,TRBV28,TGTGCCAGCAGTTTGCCGTTGGGTGGGGCCAACGTCCTGACTTTC,CASSLPLGGANVLTF
NA,15,once,TRBJ1-1,TRBV6-5,TGTGCCAGCAGTTACAGGGTGGACTCGAACACTGAAGCTTTCTTT,CASSYRVDSNTEAFF
NA,15,NA,TRBJ1-4,TRBV6-5,TGTGCCAGCAGTTACTCCAGGGCGGCTAATGAAAAACTGTTTTTT,CASSYSRAANEKLFF
TRBD2,18,NA,TRBJ2-5,TRBV11-2,TGTGCCAGCAGCCTAGGACTAGCGGGGGCCTCTAATTCCGAGACCCAGTACTTC,CASSLGLAGASNSETQYF
TRBD1,12,NA,TRBJ2-7,TRBV29-1,TGCAGCGTAGCACAGGGGCCCTACGAGCAGTACTTC,CSVAQGPYEQYF
NA,18,NA,TRBJ1-2,TRBV4-1,TGCGCCAGCAGCCAAGATCAGGGAAGGGGGTGGACCCCCTATGGCTACACCTTC,CASSQDQGRGWTPYGYTF
NA,14,few,TRBJ2-6,TRBV2,TGTGCCAGCAGAGCCGGCTCTGGGGCCAACGTCCTGACTTTC,CASRAGSGANVLTF
TRBD1,13,NA,TRBJ1-5,TRBV6-5,TGTGCCAGCTCAGGACAGGGGAGTCAGCCCCAGCATTTT,CASSGQGSQPQHF
NA,14,NA,TRBJ2-5,TRBV11-2,TGTGCCAGCAGCCCCAGCACAGGGACAGAGACCCAGTACTTC,CASSPSTGTETQYF
NA,13,NA,TRBJ1-6,TRBV6-5,TGTGCCAGCTACCAGAGTCTAAATTCACCCCTCCACTTT,CASYQSLNSPLHF
TRBD2,12,NA,TRBJ2-7,TRBV19,TGTGCCAGTAGGGCTACTAGCGGGGTAACGTACTTC,CASRATSGVTYF
NA,15,NA,TRBJ2-7,TRBV12-2,TGTGCAAGTCGCTTACGGACAGGGCTTAGGTACGAGCAGTACTTC,CASRLRTGLRYEQYF
TRBD1,16,NA,TRBJ1-5,TRBV19,TGTGCCAGTATATTTTCGGGACAGGGTTACAATCAGCCCCAGCATTTT,CASIFSGQGYNQPQHF
TRBD2,18,NA,TRBJ2-5,TRBV5-1,TGCGCCAGCAGCTTTAGCGGGGGGGCCAAGGGGACCAGGGAGACCCAGTACTTC,CASSFSGGAKGTRETQYF
TRBD1,17,NA,TRBJ2-2,TRBV7-2,TGTGCCAGCAGCTTAGTACCCGGGACAGGGAACACCGGGGAGCTGTTTTTT,CASSLVPGTGNTGELFF
TRBD1,16,NA,TRBJ2-3,TRBV7-2,TGTGCCAGCAGCTTCCGCCGGACAGGCAGCACAGATACGCAGTATTTT,CASSFRRTGSTDTQYF
NA,13,NA,TRBJ1-1,TRBV28,TGTGCCAGCAGTCGACAGCGTTCTACTGAAGCTTTCTTT,CASSRQRSTEAFF
NA,17,NA,TRBJ2-5,TRBV9,TGTGCCAGCAGCGCCGGACTAGTGGGGGCCAACCAAGAGACCCAGTACTTC,CASSAGLVGANQETQYF
NA,14,NA,TRBJ1-2,TRBV6-1,TGTGCCAGCAGTGAAGACGGTCCTAACTATGGCTACACCTTC,CASSEDGPNYGYTF
TRBD2,17,NA,TRBJ2-2,TRBV7-9,TGTGCCAGCAGCCCCTTAGCGGGGAACGCGAACACCGGGGAGCTGTTTTTT,CASSPLAGNANTGELFF
NA,14,NA,TRBJ1-1,TRBV7-9,TGTGCCAGCAGCCTTCTGTCAGGAGACACTGAAGCTTTCTTT,CASSLLSGDTEAFF
NA,13,NA,TRBJ1-4,TRBV14,TGTGCCAGCAGCCAAGATTCCGGGACTAAACTGTTTTTT,CASSQDSGTKLFF
TRBD2,17,NA,TRBJ2-5,TRBV11-3,TGTGCCAGCAGCTTAGGACTAGCGGGCTCAAGTTGGGAGACCCAGTACTTC,CASSLGLAGSSWETQYF
NA,14,NA,TRBJ1-2,TRBV30,TGTGCCTGGAGGGGTACAGGATTTGTCTATGGCTACACCTTC,CAWRGTGFVYGYTF
NA,15,NA,TRBJ1-2,TRBV19,TGTGCCAGTAGTAACTCCCGCGGGGCCTACTATGGCTACACCTTC,CASSNSRGAYYGYTF
NA,13,few,TRBJ2-2,TRBV6-6,TGTGCCAGCAGCCTTCGGACAGCCGGGGAGCTGTTTTTT,CASSLRTAGELFF
NA,12,NA,TRBJ1-2,TRBV5-1,TGCGCCAGCAGCTTCGGGGGGAATGGCTACACCTTC,CASSFGGNGYTF
TRBD1,14,NA,TRBJ2-7,TRBV27,TGTGCCAGCAGTTTATCACAGGGGGCCCACGAGCAGTACTTC,CASSLSQGAHEQYF
NA,14,NA,TRBJ1-2,TRBV5-1,TGCGCCAGCAGCCTGAGGGAAGGAGGGAATGGCTACACCTTC,CASSLREGGNGYTF
NA,15,NA,TRBJ1-5,TRBV2,TGTGCCAGCAGTGACGGCAGGGGACCCAATCAGCCCCAGCATTTT,CASSDGRGPNQPQHF
NA,12,NA,TRBJ2-5,TRBV15,TGTGCCACCAGCAGAGATTGGGAGACCCAGTACTTC,CATSRDWETQYF
NA,12,NA,TRBJ2-1,TRBV7-9,TGTGCCAGCAGCTCTACCTACAATGAGCAGTTCTTC,CASSSTYNEQFF
NA,13,few,TRBJ2-2,TRBV2,TGTGCCAGCAGTGAGGGAGTCACCGGGGAGCTGTTTTTT,CASSEGVTGELFF
NA,16,NA,TRBJ2-7,TRBV28,TGTGCCAGCACTACCGGGGGGAGGACAGCCACCTACGAGCAGTACTTC,CASTTGGRTATYEQYF
TRBD2,17,NA,TRBJ2-3,TRBV4-3,TGCGCCAGCAGCCGCCGGATAGCGGGGGACAAAACAGATACGCAGTATTTT,CASSRRIAGDKTDTQYF
NA,12,NA,TRBJ2-3,TRBV18,TGTGCCAGCTCGCCGAGCACAGATACGCAGTATTTT,CASSPSTDTQYF
TRBD1,16,NA,TRBJ2-3,TRBV10-3,TGTGCCATCAGTGAGTCGGGACAGGTACACACAGATACGCAGTATTTT,CAISESGQVHTDTQYF
NA,16,NA,TRBJ1-1,TRBV5-1,TGCGCCAGCAGCTTGTCCCCAAGTGGGGGCAACACTGAAGCTTTCTTT,CASSLSPSGGNTEAFF
NA,14,NA,TRBJ1-2,TRBV7-9,TGTGCCAGCAGTGGTTACGGCAGGGATCCTGGCTACACCTTC,CASSGYGRDPGYTF